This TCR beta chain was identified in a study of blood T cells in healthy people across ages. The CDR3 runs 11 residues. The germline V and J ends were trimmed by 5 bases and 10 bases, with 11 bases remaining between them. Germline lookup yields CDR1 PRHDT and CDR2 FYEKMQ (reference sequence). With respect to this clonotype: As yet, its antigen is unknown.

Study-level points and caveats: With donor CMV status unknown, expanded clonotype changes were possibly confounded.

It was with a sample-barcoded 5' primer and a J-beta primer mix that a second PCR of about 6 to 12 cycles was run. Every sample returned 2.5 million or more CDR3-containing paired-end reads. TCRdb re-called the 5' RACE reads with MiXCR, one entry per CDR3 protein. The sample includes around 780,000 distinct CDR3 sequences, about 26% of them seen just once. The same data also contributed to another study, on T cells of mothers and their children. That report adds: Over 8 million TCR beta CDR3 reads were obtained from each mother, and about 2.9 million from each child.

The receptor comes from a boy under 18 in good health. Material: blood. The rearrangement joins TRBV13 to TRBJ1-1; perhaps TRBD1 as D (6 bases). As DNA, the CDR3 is TGTGCCAGCAGCCCCGGACAGAGAGCTTTCTTT. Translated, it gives CASSPGQRAFF. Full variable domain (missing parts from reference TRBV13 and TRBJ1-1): AAGVIQSPRHLIKEKRETATLKCYPIPRHDTVYWYQQGPGQDPQFLISFYEKMQSDKGSIPDRFSAQQFSDYHSELNMSSLELGDSALYFCASSPGQRAFFGQGTRLTVV.